This T cell receptor beta chain is drawn from a study of blood T cell repertoires in COVID-19. Study overall: PBMCs, B-cell-depleted T cells, or T cells provided the cDNA or gDNA that made up the material.

V dropped 7 bases and J dropped 8; count of bases not matched to a gene: 11. The CDR3 sequence is 15 residues long. Germline CDR1 reads SGHAT; CDR2 reads FQNNGV. Per the authors' pipeline: Amplification with reference gene primers provided the estimates of nucleated cell counts. TCRdb keeps only in-frame clones here, not all; method: immunoSEQ multiplex PCR. D and trimming come from the DNA, and the V and J calls and clone size come from that table. Here the sample spans some 120,000 clones, 70% to 80% being singletons. What was sequenced was peripheral blood. The V call is TRBV11-2, the J call TRBJ2-1, with TRBD2 identical over 10 bases. This receptor was obtained from a human donor in a cohort sampled during active COVID-19. This chain's CDR3 is CASTGRTSGFDEQFF. CDR3 coding DNA: TGTGCCAGCACAGGAAGGACTAGCGGTTTTGATGAGCAGTTCTTC.